Following are 4 T cell receptor beta chains from one sample sequenced in a study of T cell responses to AZD1222 COVID-19 vaccine. Assay: immunoSEQ multiplex PCR; the TCRdb copy retains only in-frame clones and omits some. The sample holds some 140,000 clones, more than 85% seen once. Sequenced here: peripheral blood, sampled on day 0 of AZD1222 vaccination. The receptors shown here come from an adult in good health.

The chain is built from TRBV5-1 and TRBJ1-3; 9 bases match TRBD1. The CDR3 is 15 amino acids. V lost 4 bases, J lost 3 bases, and 5 bases stayed unmatched. CDR1 and CDR2 from the germline V gene are SGHRS and YFSETQ. The CDR3 region is CASSTGQGYGNTIYF. The CDR3 nucleotides read TGCGCCAGCAGCACCGGACAGGGGTATGGAAACACCATATATTTT.

V is TRBV3-1 (or the pseudogene TRBV3-2) and J is TRBJ1-1; D is undetermined. V shed 1 base and J shed 0 bases, with 9 bases lying between them. Germline V gene lookup returns CDR1 LGHDT and CDR2 YNNKEL (reference sequence). This CDR3 has 15 amino acids. The CDR3 is CASSQARTLNTEAFF. CDR3 sequence (DNA): TGTGCCAGCAGCCAAGCCAGGACCTTGAACACTGAAGCTTTCTTT.

The V gene is TRBV11-2, the J gene TRBJ2-3; TRBD2 matches 8 bases. The V segment lost 3 bases and the J segment 4 bases; nucleotides outside the gene matches: 9. Per germline, CDR1 SGHAT and CDR2 FQNNGV. CDR3 length equals 16 residues. CDR3 DNA sequence: TGTGCCAGCAGCTTTCGGGAGGGCCGAGTGGCAGATACGCAGTATTTT. This sequence encodes CASSFREGRVADTQYF. The variable domain in full, completed from reference TRBV11-2 and TRBJ2-3, reads EAGVAQSPRYKIIEKRQSVAFWCNPISGHATLYWYQQILGQGPKLLIQFQNNGVVDDSQLPKDRFSAERLKGVDSTLKIQPAKLEDSAVYLCASSFREGRVADTQYFGPGTRLTVL.

The J gene is TRBJ2-3, the V gene TRBV30; D call uncertain. The germline CDR1 and CDR2 sequences are GTSNPN and SVGIG (reference sequence). This CDR3 is built from 12 residues. Trimming left V 0 bases short and J 6 bases short, with 7 bases between. CDR3: CAWSVGRDTQYF. CDR3 bases: TGTGCCTGGAGTGTCGGTCGGGATACGCAGTATTTT.